This T cell receptor beta chain was recorded in a study of cytomegalovirus exposure and HLA in healthy donors. Study-wide background: Genotyping of 400 or so donors showed that about 83% belonged to the Caucasian-associated ancestry cluster.

The study ran its PCR with 60 Vbeta and 13 Jbeta primers. The data were produced by immunoSEQ multiplex PCR, yet TCRdb's version contains in-frame clones alone and is incomplete. This sample carries 200,000 to 250,000 clones, 85% of them seen once, and the ten largest clones take about 0.25%. Overall study findings and caveats: The authors excluded some V segments, including TRBV6-2 and TRBV6-3, as indistinguishable. Links to common viral pathogens appeared, in a later analysis, for several of the most significant clusters.

Trimming stripped 0 bases from V and 4 bases from J, with 7 bases between. CDR1 is MNHEY and CDR2 is SMNVEV in the germline V gene (reference sequence). The CDR3 contains 13 residues. Turning to this clone: The antigen is unknown.

The sample taken for sequencing was PBMCs. This receptor was obtained from a girl aged 2 to 10 in good health and CMV-seronegative. The V and J genes are TRBV27 and TRBJ2-7, with unresolved D. The CDR3 DNA reads as TGTGCCAGCAGTTTATCGTCCAGGTACGAGCAGTACTTC. The encoded protein is CASSLSSRYEQYF.